These 4 T cell receptor beta chains came from one sample sequenced in a study of CD4 T cell repertoires in COVID-19. Using immunoSEQ multiplex PCR, the repertoire was profiled, and TCRdb retains in-frame clones only, with some absent. The sample yields some 71,000 clones, 83% seen once. The sequencing used CD4+ T cells from peripheral blood, collected after recovery from COVID-19. The receptors derive from a human donor who had COVID-19.

This chain joins TRBV11-2 and TRBJ1-2, with D perhaps TRBD1 (5 bases). The germline gives CDR1 SGHAT, CDR2 FQNNGV. The CDR3 loop spans 13 amino acids. Trimming stripped 1 base from V and 3 bases from J, with 6 bases between. DNA for the CDR3: TGTGCCAGCAGCTTAGGGGGGGACTATGGCTACACCTTC. Translating gives CASSLGGDYGYTF.

The rearrangement uses TRBV20-1 and TRBJ1-1, with D maybe TRBD1 (5 bases). The CDR3 runs to 11 residues. V lost 8 bases and J 3 bases, leaving 10 bases between the germline ends. CDR1 and CDR2 from the germline V gene are DFQATT and SNEGSKA (reference sequence). CDR3 sequence (DNA): TGCAGTTGGGCGGGGGACACTGAAGCTTTCTTT. It is translated as CSWAGDTEAFF.

This clone was recorded at least ten times. The chain recombines TRBV28 with TRBJ2-7, with a weak D call TRBD2 (5 bases). Germline V gives CDR1 MDHEN, CDR2 SYDVKM. There are 15 residues in the CDR3. Trimming stripped 1 base from V and 3 bases from J, with 13 bases between. The chain's CDR3 is CASSLLAGLDYEQYF. In DNA form, the CDR3 reads TGTGCCAGCAGTTTATTGGCGGGCCTAGACTACGAGCAGTACTTC.

The chain uses TRBV15 and TRBJ1-2, with D possibly matching TRBD1 (5 bases). The V and J ends lost 5 bases and 1 base respectively, with 8 bases between them. Germline values: CDR1 LNHNV, CDR2 YYDKDF (reference sequence). The CDR3 consists of 13 residues. In DNA, the CDR3 is TGTGCCACCAGCCCGGGGGGTAACTATGGCTACACCTTC. Its translation is CATSPGGNYGYTF.